Each of the 21 T cell receptor beta chains below was sequenced from the same sample in a study of blood T cells in healthy people across ages. The use of a sample-barcoded 5' primer and a J-beta primer mix characterized a second PCR of roughly 6 to 11 cycles. One entry per CDR3 protein results from TCRdb running MiXCR on the 5' RACE reads. Of roughly 900,000 distinct CDR3 sequences in the sample, around 46% were seen once. Specimen: blood. The source of these receptors is a man aged 25-40 years in good health.

A word on this clonotype: An end of the junction does not agree with germline; a read error may underlie this. The chain recombines TRBV6-6 with TRBJ2-6; D is possibly TRBD1 (7 bases). Germline V gene sequence: CDR1 MNHNY, CDR2 SVGAGI (reference sequence). The CDR3 contains 15 residues. The CDR3 DNA reads as TGTGCCAGCACCCCACAGGGGTCGGGGGCTAACGTCCTGACTTTC. Translated: CASTPQGSGANVLTF.

This clonotype occurred a few times. The V call is TRBV10-3, the J call TRBJ2-5; D is unresolved. Trimming took 0 bases from V and 5 from J, leaving 7 bases between them. The CDR3 runs to 13 residues. The germline V gene encodes CDR1 ENHRY and CDR2 SYGVKD. CDR3 bases: TGTGCCATCAGTGAGTCTAAGGTGGAGACCCAGTACTTC. This codes for CAISESKVETQYF.

The rearrangement joins TRBV5-1 to TRBJ2-3, with TRBD2 matching over 14 bases. The CDR3 loop spans 18 amino acids. Trimming cost V 0 bases and J 10 bases; bases outside gene matches: 13. Looked up from germline, CDR1 is SGHRS and CDR2 is YFSETQ. The CDR3 sequence is CASSLETTSGGAFSAQYF. DNA of the CDR3: TGCGCCAGCAGCTTGGAGACGACTAGCGGGGGGGCCTTTTCCGCGCAGTATTTT.

This clonotype was seen just once. This rearrangement joins TRBV3-1 to TRBJ1-1; tentatively, D is TRBD1 (5 bases). Germline V CDR1 and CDR2: LGHDT, YNNKEL (reference sequence). This CDR3 region has 15 residues. Trimming took off 3 bases at V and 1 base at J, with 12 bases between the two ends. The CDR3: CASSHYRLGNTEAFF. In DNA form, the CDR3 reads TGTGCCAGCAGCCACTACAGGTTAGGGAACACTGAAGCTTTCTTT. Complete variable domain (other parts from reference TRBV3-1 and TRBJ1-1): DTAVSQTPKYLVTQMGNDKSIKCEQNLGHDTMYWYKQDSKKFLKIMFSYNNKELIINETVPNRFSPKSPDKAHLNLHINSLELGDSAVYFCASSHYRLGNTEAFFGQGTRLTVV.

CDR3 coding DNA: TGTGCCAGCTCACTCTTTAGCGAGGGGATAACGGAGACCCAGTACTTC. As protein: CASSLFSEGITETQYF. The gene calls are TRBV18 and TRBJ2-5; D might be TRBD1 or TRBD2, each matching 5 bases. CDR3 size: 16 residues. Germline lookup yields CDR1 KGHSH and CDR2 LQKENI. Trimming removed 4 bases at V and 5 bases at J, with 20 bases between.

Points on this clonotype: One junction end does not reproduce the germline sequence, and a read error may be involved. This chain's CDR3 is CSAREGQSWGCTF. For the CDR3, the DNA is TGCAGTGCTAGAGAAGGACAGTCGTGGGGCTGCACCTTC. This sequence joins TRBV20-1 and TRBJ1-2; tentative D call: TRBD1 (6 bases). The CDR3 loop spans 13 amino acids. CDR1 is DFQATT and CDR2 is SNEGSKA in the germline V gene (reference sequence).

The rearrangement joins TRBV10-3 to TRBJ2-2; 9 bases are shared with TRBD2. The CDR3 sequence is 17 residues long. V lost 0 bases to trimming and J lost 4 bases; unmatched junction nucleotides: 6. Germline values: CDR1 ENHRY, CDR2 SYGVKD. The CDR3 DNA reads TGTGCCATCAGTGAGTCCATTAGCGGGGGCAGCACCGGGGAGCTGTTTTTT. Amino acid sequence: CAISESISGGSTGELFF.

This rearrangement joins TRBV21-1 to TRBJ1-2; the tabulated D call, TRBD1, remains unverified against the DNA. TRBV21-1 is a pseudogene. The CDR3 has 15 amino acids. Here the CDR3 DNA reads TGTGCCAGCAGCAAAATGACAGGAGATAACTATGGCTACACCTTC. It is translated as CASSKMTGDNYGYTF.

CDR3 in DNA: TGCAGCGTTGTGGGACAGGGGACCACTGAAGCTTTCTTT. This sequence encodes CSVVGQGTTEAFF. V is TRBV29-1 and J is TRBJ1-1; 10 bases are a match to TRBD1. The germline gives CDR1 SQVTM, CDR2 ANQGSEA. The J segment lost 4 bases and the V segment lost 4 bases, leaving 3 bases of the junction unmatched. This CDR3 spans 13 amino acids.

The rearrangement uses TRBV4-3 and TRBJ2-5; D is undetermined. The CDR3 is 14 residues long. V lost 0 bases and J 1 base, leaving 6 bases between the germline ends. From germline, CDR1 is LGHNA and CDR2 YSLEER. CDR3: CASSQELVQETQYF. DNA for the CDR3: TGCGCCAGCAGCCAAGAGTTGGTCCAAGAGACCCAGTACTTC.

This chain links TRBV3-1 with TRBJ2-3; 9 nucleotides align to TRBD2. V lost 7 bases to trimming and J lost 6 bases; unmatched junction nucleotides: 17. CDR3 length: 17 amino acids. The germline gives CDR1 LGHDT, CDR2 YNNKEL (reference sequence). CDR3 in amino acids: CASTNRLAGISLDTQYF. As DNA, the CDR3 is TGTGCCAGCACAAACCGCCTAGCGGGAATATCCCTCGATACGCAGTATTTT.

The chain joins TRBV14 to TRBJ2-3; TRBD2 might be the D (6 bases). Per germline, CDR1 SGHDN and CDR2 FVKESK. Between the trimmed V and J ends, which lost 1 base and 2 bases, there was a span of 13 bases. The CDR3 is 16 residues long. In DNA form, the CDR3 reads TGTGCCAGCAGCCAAGTCGCGGGACTCCCCACAGATACGCAGTATTTT. It is translated as CASSQVAGLPTDTQYF.

The chain links TRBV9 to TRBJ2-3, with 11 bases identical to TRBD2. The junction had 7 bases not matched to a gene; V was cut back by 5 bases and J by 5 bases. The CDR3 has 15 amino acids. Germline loops: CDR1 SGDLS, CDR2 YYNGEE. The CDR3 loop is CASSVTSGGEDTQYF. In DNA, the CDR3 is TGTGCCAGCAGTGTAACTAGCGGGGGTGAAGATACGCAGTATTTT.

V gene TRBV6-5 combines with J gene TRBJ2-2; 9 positions agree with TRBD1. Trimming at V came to 6 bases and at J to 6 bases, leaving 5 bases not matched to a gene. This CDR3 comprises 14 residues. CDR1 is MNHEY and CDR2 is SVGAGI in the germline V gene. The CDR3, as DNA: TGTGCCAGCAGCACAGGACAGGGGTCCGGGGAGCTGTTTTTT. Amino acids: CASSTGQGSGELFF.

The CDR3 DNA follows: TGCGCCAGCAGCCAAGGGCAGGAGAACACTGAAGCTTTCTTT. Translating gives CASSQGQENTEAFF. The chain is built from TRBV4-3 and TRBJ1-1; D uncertain. Germline V CDR1 and CDR2: LGHNA, YSLEER. V was cut by 1 base and J by 1 base, with 7 bases left in between. This CDR3 spans 14 amino acids.

This sequence joins TRBV10-3 and TRBJ1-2; 8 nucleotides align to TRBD1. Germline V gene data show CDR1 as ENHRY and CDR2 as SYGVKD. This CDR3 is 12 amino acids long. V was clipped by 2 bases and J by 8 bases; unmatched bases: 1. CDR3 sequence: CAISETGGGYTF. For the CDR3, the DNA is TGTGCCATCAGTGAGACAGGGGGAGGCTACACCTTC.

The rearrangement links TRBV20-1 to TRBJ2-7; D gene unclear. CDR3 length: 11 amino acids. Per germline, CDR1 DFQATT and CDR2 SNEGSKA (reference sequence). V dropped 7 bases and J dropped 3 bases, with 10 bases sitting between them. CDR3 in amino acids: CSGSPLYEQYF. Written as DNA, the CDR3 is TGCAGTGGATCCCCCCTCTACGAGCAGTACTTC.

V usage is TRBV6-1 and J usage is TRBJ1-2; D uncertain. V was cut by 4 bases and J by 4 bases, with 16 bases left in between. CDR3 length: 15 amino acids. Germline lookup yields CDR1 MNHNS and CDR2 SASEGT. CDR3 residues: CASSVSAIAFYGYTF. The CDR3 nucleotides read TGTGCCAGCAGTGTAAGCGCCATTGCATTCTATGGCTACACCTTC.

The chain joins TRBV7-9 to TRBJ2-3; D is unclear. Germline-derived CDR1 and CDR2 are SEHNR and FQNEAQ (reference sequence). This CDR3 contains 14 residues. Trimming removed 5 bases at V and 4 bases at J, with 13 bases between. The chain's CDR3 is CASSQPLDSDTQYF. The CDR3 DNA reads as TGTGCCAGCAGCCAGCCCCTGGATTCAGATACGCAGTATTTT.

This clonotype was recorded a few times. The chain joins TRBV15 to TRBJ1-4; no firm D call. The CDR3 has 13 amino acids. Germline V lookup: CDR1 LNHNV, CDR2 YYDKDF (reference sequence). Trimming shortened V by 6 bases and J by 3 bases, and 8 bases separated the two germline ends. The DNA for the CDR3 is TGTGCCACCAGATCTGGGGCTAATGAAAAACTGTTTTTT. The encoded protein is CATRSGANEKLFF.

V is TRBV5-1 and J is TRBJ2-3; D might be TRBD1 or TRBD2, each matching 5 bases. Germline values: CDR1 SGHRS, CDR2 YFSETQ. With 0 bases removed from V and 5 bases from J, the gap between germline ends came to 13 bases. This CDR3 has 15 amino acids. The CDR3 DNA follows: TGCGCCAGCAGCTTGGGAGCGGTGGGGGTAGATACGCAGTATTTT. This encodes CASSLGAVGVDTQYF.